This is a list of T cell receptor beta chains from one sample in a study of T cell responses to AZD1222 COVID-19 vaccine. Sequencing was performed with immunoSEQ multiplex PCR; in TCRdb, only in-frame clones are kept and a portion is missing. In the table there are fewer than 150,000 clones, around 87% of which are singletons. Material: peripheral blood, obtained on day 0 of AZD1222 vaccination. The receptor source for this set is an adult in good health. CDR3s include the opening cysteine and the closing phenylalanine or tryptophan. The D gene is left open where the match is weak. Not every row has a clone size; where given, it reads once, few, many or a size class.

j_call | clone_size | d_call | v_call | cdr3_aa | cdr3_nt
TRBJ2-3 | NA | TRBD1 | TRBV7-9 | CASRTGTDTQYF | TGTGCCAGCCGGACAGGGACAGATACGCAGTATTTT
TRBJ1-2 | NA | NA | TRBV9 | CASSVAGDGYTF | TGTGCCAGCAGCGTAGCAGGGGATGGCTACACCTTC
TRBJ1-5 | NA | NA | TRBV28 | CASFRSNQPQHF | TGTGCCAGCTTCCGTAGCAATCAGCCCCAGCATTTT
TRBJ1-1 | NA | TRBD1 | TRBV3-1/TRBV3-2 | CASSPQGGNTEAFF | TGTGCCAGCAGCCCGCAGGGGGGGAACACTGAAGCTTTCTTT
TRBJ2-7 | NA | NA | TRBV5-1 | CASGPGSYEQYF | TGCGCCAGCGGGCCGGGGAGCTACGAGCAGTACTTC
TRBJ1-2 | NA | TRBD1 | TRBV29-1 | CSVEFAGGTYGYTF | TGCAGCGTTGAATTCGCAGGGGGGACCTATGGCTACACCTTC
TRBJ2-2 | NA | NA | TRBV28 | CASRPGRISNTGELFF | TGTGCCAGCAGACCAGGACGGATTTCGAACACCGGGGAGCTGTTTTTT
TRBJ1-3 | NA | NA | TRBV29-1 | CSVVHSGNTIYF | TGCAGCGTGGTCCACTCTGGAAACACCATATATTTT
TRBJ1-5 | NA | NA | TRBV19 | CASSISIGLSNQPQHF | TGTGCCAGTAGTATTAGTATCGGTCTCAGCAATCAGCCCCAGCATTTT
TRBJ1-3 | NA | NA | TRBV2 | CASRKGRGNTIYF | TGTGCCAGCAGGAAGGGGCGTGGAAACACCATATATTTT
TRBJ1-6 | NA | NA | TRBV5-1 | CASSSQTGSPLHF | TGCGCCAGCAGCTCACAAACAGGGTCACCCCTCCACTTT
TRBJ1-1 | NA | NA | TRBV3-1/TRBV3-2 | CASSQVGHTEAFF | TGTGCCAGCAGCCAAGTGGGGCATACTGAAGCTTTCTTT
TRBJ1-2 | NA | TRBD1 | TRBV18 | CASSPPIRGQGLNYGYTF | TGTGCCAGCTCACCACCAATTAGGGGACAGGGCCTAAACTATGGCTACACCTTC
TRBJ1-2 | NA | TRBD1 | TRBV14 | CASSLSGTGGNGYTF | TGTGCCAGCAGCCTCTCCGGGACAGGTGGCAATGGCTACACCTTC
TRBJ1-3 | once | NA | TRBV29-1 | CSVELVNSGNTIYF | TGCAGCGTTGAACTCGTAAACTCTGGAAACACCATATATTTT
TRBJ2-2 | NA | TRBD1 | TRBV7-9 | CASSPMGTGFIGELFF | TGTGCCAGCAGCCCAATGGGGACAGGGTTTATCGGGGAGCTGTTTTTT
TRBJ2-1 | NA | TRBD2 | TRBV7-9 | CASSPRRWPAGGRYNEQFF | TGTGCCAGCAGCCCCCGGCGTTGGCCAGCGGGGGGGCGATACAATGAGCAGTTCTTC
TRBJ1-2 | NA | NA | TRBV7-8 | CASSYGEGAATISGYTF | TGTGCCAGCAGCTACGGGGAAGGGGCCGCAACGATTAGTGGCTACACCTTC
TRBJ2-7 | NA | NA | TRBV3-1/TRBV3-2 | CASSDSYEQYF | TGTGCCAGCAGCGATTCCTACGAGCAGTACTTC
TRBJ2-7 | NA | NA | TRBV7-2 | CASSFTGTSNYEQYF | TGTGCCAGCAGCTTTACCGGGACGTCGAACTACGAGCAGTACTTC
TRBJ1-3 | once | NA | TRBV3-1/TRBV3-2 | CASSQEYAAASGNTIYF | TGTGCCAGCAGCCAAGAGTACGCGGCGGCGTCTGGAAACACCATATATTTT
TRBJ2-5 | NA | TRBD2 | TRBV10-3 | CAARTSGQETQYF | TGTGCCGCCCGGACTAGCGGGCAAGAGACCCAGTACTTC
TRBJ1-2 | few | TRBD1 | TRBV19 | CASRPGGVYGYTF | TGTGCCAGTAGGCCAGGGGGCGTGTATGGCTACACCTTC
TRBJ1-1 | NA | NA | TRBV6-1 | CASSDRHGGGTEAFF | TGTGCCAGCAGTGACCGCCACGGGGGAGGCACTGAAGCTTTCTTT
TRBJ2-4 | NA | NA | TRBV6-1 | CASREAPGSLAKNIQYF | TGTGCCAGCAGAGAAGCCCCAGGGTCCCTAGCCAAAAACATTCAGTACTTC
TRBJ2-7 | NA | TRBD2 | TRBV2 | CASRPLAGGRYEQYF | TGTGCCAGCAGACCACTAGCGGGGGGAAGGTACGAGCAGTACTTC
TRBJ1-6 | NA | NA | TRBV11-2 | CASSFSGVLYNSPLHF | TGTGCCAGCAGCTTCTCGGGGGTCCTCTATAATTCACCCCTCCACTTT
TRBJ2-1 | NA | TRBD2 | TRBV9 | CASSGQSSGGYNEQFF | TGTGCCAGCAGCGGGCAAAGTAGCGGGGGGTACAATGAGCAGTTCTTC
TRBJ1-2 | NA | NA | TRBV7-8 | CASSLDHQDYGYTF | TGTGCCAGCAGCTTAGACCACCAGGACTATGGCTACACCTTC
TRBJ2-7 | once | NA | TRBV5-1 | CASSLVPGDNEQYF | TGCGCCAGCAGCTTGGTCCCCGGGGACAACGAGCAGTACTTC
TRBJ1-6 | once | NA | TRBV15 | CAKPPGHSSPLHF | TGTGCCAAACCACCGGGACATTCATCACCCCTCCACTTT
TRBJ1-2 | NA | NA | TRBV6-5 | CASSYSGGLGGYTF | TGTGCCAGCAGTTACTCGGGGGGGCTAGGAGGCTACACCTTC
TRBJ1-1 | once | NA | TRBV10-3 | CAINTGNTEAFF | TGTGCCATCAATACAGGGAACACTGAAGCTTTCTTT
TRBJ1-3 | NA | NA | TRBV5-1 | CASSPGFEDTIYF | TGCGCCAGCAGCCCGGGATTTGAGGACACCATATATTTT
TRBJ2-3 | NA | TRBD1 | TRBV6-5 | CASSRQGARLDTQYF | TGTGCCAGCAGTCGGCAGGGGGCGCGACTAGATACGCAGTATTTT